This T cell receptor beta chain was found in a study of T-cell memory formation after mild COVID-19. The V and J ends lost 1 base and 3 bases respectively, with 13 bases between them. CDR3 length: 17 amino acids. The germline V gene has CDR1 SGHDN and CDR2 FVKESK. Constant-segment primers served in 5'RACE that generated TCR alpha and TCR beta cDNA libraries bearing sample barcodes and UMIs. From the 5' RACE reads, TCRdb called clonotypes with MiXCR, one entry per CDR3 protein. Of about 290,000 distinct CDR3 sequences listed, 15% to 20% are singletons. This clonotype has more than one count but fewer than ten.

The genes are TRBV14 and TRBJ2-6; D could derive from TRBD1 or TRBD2 (6 bases each). This clonotype was obtained from a man in his late teens or twenties who had mild COVID-19 (a few samples of this study predate the infection). Cell type and time point are not known. The sequenced material came from PBMCs or a T cell subset sorted from them (not recorded which). The CDR3 reads CASSQVRGRGGANVLTF. CDR3 DNA: TGTGCCAGCAGCCAAGTACGGGGGCGCGGTGGGGCCAACGTCCTGACTTTC.